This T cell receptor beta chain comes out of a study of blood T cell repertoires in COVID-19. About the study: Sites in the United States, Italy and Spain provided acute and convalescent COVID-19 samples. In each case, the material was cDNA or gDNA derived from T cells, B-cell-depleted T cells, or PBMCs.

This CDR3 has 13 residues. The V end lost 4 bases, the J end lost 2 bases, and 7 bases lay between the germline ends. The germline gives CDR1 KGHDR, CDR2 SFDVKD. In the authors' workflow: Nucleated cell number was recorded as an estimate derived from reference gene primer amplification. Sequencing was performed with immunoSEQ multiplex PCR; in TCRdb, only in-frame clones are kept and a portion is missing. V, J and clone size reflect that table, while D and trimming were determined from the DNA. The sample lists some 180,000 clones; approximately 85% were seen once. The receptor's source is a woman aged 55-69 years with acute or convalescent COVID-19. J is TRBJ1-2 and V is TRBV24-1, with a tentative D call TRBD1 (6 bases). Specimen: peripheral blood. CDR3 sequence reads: CATSDGTNYGYTF. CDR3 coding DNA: TGTGCCACCAGTGACGGGACAAACTATGGCTACACCTTC.